This T cell receptor beta chain was sequenced during a study of T-cell memory formation after mild COVID-19 (dated by TCRdb to the early 2020s). For context, the study as a whole: TCR sequence clusters from the two donors were largely donor specific. Two young, previously healthy adult volunteers, one female and one male, were included in the cohort. In two donors, T-cell clones that expanded and contracted after mild COVID-19 were followed by sequencing TCRalpha and TCRbeta repertoires longitudinally.

The CDR3 runs 16 residues from the cysteine to the phenylalanine. Only the CDR3 portion is preserved as DNA: 48 bases, with reading frame beginning at the first base. Here V drops 4 bases and J drops 5 bases, and the junction holds 9 bases not matched to any gene. Taken from the germline V gene, the CDR1 and CDR2 loops are SGHTA and FQGNSA. The sequencing machine was an Illumina NovaSeq 6000. TCRalpha and TCRbeta cDNA libraries were constructed by 5'RACE with constant-segment primers, with sample barcodes and unique molecular identifiers being introduced. RNA was extracted from every sample with Trizol reagent. Libraries were amplified in two PCR steps, with a second sample barcode and Illumina TruSeq adapters added in the second step. Libraries were sequenced on an Illumina NovaSeq with 2 x 150 bp paired-end reads. The authors' pipeline ran thus. Reads were demultiplexed and collapsed into UMI-guided consensus sequences with migec v1.2.7. With mixcr v2.1.11, UMI consensuses were aligned to TRA and TRB V and J templates and assembled into clonotypes. A clonotype was counted as expanded or contracted only if both edgeR and NoisET called the change significant, with noise models trained on biological replicates. edgeR calls used a false discovery rate-adjusted p below 0.01 and a log2 fold-change threshold of 1. As an exploratory analysis of dynamics, PCA with hierarchical clustering was applied to max-normalized trajectories of the 1000 most abundant clonotypes. The CD4 or CD8 phenotype of responding clones was assigned using the separately sequenced CD4+ and CD8+ repertoires. In TCRdb, the public reads were trimmed at Q25 with fastp and aligned with MiXCR, with productive beta chains retained. Identical CDR3 proteins give one entry, which carries the most common genes and DNA. The V and J calls shown here were made by TCRdb, not taken from the authors' results. Here the sample has about 470,000 distinct CDR3 sequences; around 25% occur a single time. In total, the top ten clones hold 9.5% to 15% of the sample.

As concerns this clonotype: No cognate antigen has been identified for it. Per-base quality was not reported, and no clone a single base away is much larger than it.

PBMCs were isolated by Ficoll-Paque density gradient centrifugation. The paper's findings and limits, for the study overall: Contracting CD4+ clones turned up mainly in the CM and EM memory subsets, whereas EMRA was where CD8+ clones were enriched. Only a couple of mild cases were covered by the study, and larger cohorts that include severe cases with pre-infection samples were considered necessary. Some responding clones were detected in pre-infection memory, which suggested that pre-existing cross-reactive memory T cells had joined the SARS-CoV-2 response. Clones that contracted from day 15 to 85 showed balanced CD4/CD8 phenotypes, whereas a second wave of clones that expanded from day 15 to 37 leaned towards CD4+. The second-wave clones that peaked on day 37 were not confirmed to be SARS-CoV-2 specific.

This TCR derives from an adult woman who had mild COVID-19 (a few samples of this study predate the infection). The sample titles of this study are shuffled in the database, so cell type and time point are left out; the donor was told from shared clones. Rearrangement joined TRBV7-2 to TRBJ2-3, and TRBD2 aligns with 10 junction nucleotides. Sequenced sample: PBMCs or a T cell subset sorted from them (not recorded which). The DNA is as follows: TGTGCCAGCAGCTCTCCGGGGACTAGCGCATTAGATACGCAGTATTTT. Protein translation: CASSSPGTSALDTQYF.